This T cell receptor (beta chain) stems from a study of T-cell reconstitution after alpha-beta-depleted transplantation in children. Overall study results and limits: Newly produced T cells mostly accounted for T-cell counts and diversity one year post-transplant. Some patients' high day-60 TCRbeta diversity was traced to surviving recipient T cells and thymic progenitors. In patients about two months after transplant, alpha-beta T cells reportedly arose from several hundred expanded graft clones.

This clonotype was recorded a few times. The antigen remains unidentified. Unique molecular identifiers were incorporated during preparation of the TCRbeta library. TCRdb called the PCR reads again in MiXCR, with one record for every CDR3 protein. The repertoire consists of hundreds of thousands of distinct CDR3 sequences, with about an eighth occurring once and the leading ten covering 0.79%. Germline V gene lookup returns CDR1 LGHDT and CDR2 YNNKEL (reference sequence). The CDR3 is made up of 13 amino acids. V was shortened by 8 bases and J by 4 bases, with 14 bases between the two germline ends. The chain is built from TRBV3-1 and TRBJ1-1; no reliable D call. Sequencing was performed on PBMCs, taken before TCRalphabeta/CD19-depleted stem cell transplant. The TCR sequence derives from a girl under 10 years old with congenital amegakaryocytic thrombocytopenia, due to receive a stem cell transplant. The CDR3, as DNA: TGTGCCAGCGCACAATTAGCCGGCACTGAAGCTTTCTTT. It is translated as CASAQLAGTEAFF.